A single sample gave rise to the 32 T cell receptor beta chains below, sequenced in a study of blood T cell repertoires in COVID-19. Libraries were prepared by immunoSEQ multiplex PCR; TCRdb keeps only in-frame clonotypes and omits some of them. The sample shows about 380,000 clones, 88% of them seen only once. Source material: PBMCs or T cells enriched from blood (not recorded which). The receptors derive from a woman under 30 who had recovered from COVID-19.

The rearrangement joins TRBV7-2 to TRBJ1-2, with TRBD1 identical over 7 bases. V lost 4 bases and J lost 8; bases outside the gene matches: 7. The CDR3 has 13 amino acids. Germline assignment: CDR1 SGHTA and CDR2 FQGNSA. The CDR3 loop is CASSSTTGRGYTF. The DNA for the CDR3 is TGTGCCAGCAGCTCAACGACAGGGCGCGGCTACACCTTC.

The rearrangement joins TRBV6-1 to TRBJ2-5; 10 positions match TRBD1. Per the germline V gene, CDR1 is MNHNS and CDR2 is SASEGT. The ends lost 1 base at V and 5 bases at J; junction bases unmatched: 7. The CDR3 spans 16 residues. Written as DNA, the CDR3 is TGTGCCAGCAGTGAAGGGATGACAGGGGGCTGGGAGACCCAGTACTTC. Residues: CASSEGMTGGWETQYF.

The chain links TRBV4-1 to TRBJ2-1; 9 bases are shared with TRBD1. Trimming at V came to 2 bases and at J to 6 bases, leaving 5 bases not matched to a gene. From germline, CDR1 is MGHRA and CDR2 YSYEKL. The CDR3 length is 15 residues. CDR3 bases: TGCGCCAGCAGCCAACCCGGGACAGGGCCCAATGAGCAGTTCTTC. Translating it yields CASSQPGTGPNEQFF.

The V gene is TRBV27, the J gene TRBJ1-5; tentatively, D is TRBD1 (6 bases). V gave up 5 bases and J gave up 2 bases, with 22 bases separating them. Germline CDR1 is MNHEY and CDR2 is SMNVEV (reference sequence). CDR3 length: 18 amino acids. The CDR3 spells CASSRRSQGMLGNQPQHF. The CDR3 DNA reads TGTGCCAGCAGTCGACGCTCACAGGGAATGTTGGGCAATCAGCCCCAGCATTTT.

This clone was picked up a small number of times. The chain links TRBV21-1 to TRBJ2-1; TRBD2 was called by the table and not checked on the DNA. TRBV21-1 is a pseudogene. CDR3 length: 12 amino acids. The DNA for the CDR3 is TGTGCCAGCAGCAGTGGAGGTAATGAGCAGTTCTTC. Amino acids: CASSSGGNEQFF.

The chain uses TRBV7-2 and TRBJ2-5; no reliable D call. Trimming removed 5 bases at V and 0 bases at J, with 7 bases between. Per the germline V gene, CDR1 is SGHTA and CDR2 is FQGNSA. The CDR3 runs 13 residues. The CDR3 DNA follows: TGTGCCAGCAGCCACCCGGACCAAGAGACCCAGTACTTC. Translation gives CASSHPDQETQYF.

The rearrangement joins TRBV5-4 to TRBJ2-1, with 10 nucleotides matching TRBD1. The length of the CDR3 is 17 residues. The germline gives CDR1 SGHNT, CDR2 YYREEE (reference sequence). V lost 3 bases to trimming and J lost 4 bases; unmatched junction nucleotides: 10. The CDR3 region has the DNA TGTGCCAGCAGCTCGCCGTCGGGACAGGGGCCTTACAATGAGCAGTTCTTC. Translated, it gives CASSSPSGQGPYNEQFF. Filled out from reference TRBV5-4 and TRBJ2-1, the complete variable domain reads ETGVTQSPTHLIKTRGQQVTLRCSSQSGHNTVSWYQQALGQGPQFIFQYYREEENGRGNFPPRFSGLQFPNYSSELNVNALELDDSALYLCASSSPSGQGPYNEQFFGPGTRLTVL.

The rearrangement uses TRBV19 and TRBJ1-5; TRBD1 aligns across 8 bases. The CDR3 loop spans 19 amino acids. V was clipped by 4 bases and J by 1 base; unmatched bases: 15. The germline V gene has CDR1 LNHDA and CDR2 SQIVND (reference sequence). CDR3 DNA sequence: TGTGCCAGTAGTAACCCAACAGGGACAGGTGTATGGAGCAATCAGCCCCAGCATTTT. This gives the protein CASSNPTGTGVWSNQPQHF.

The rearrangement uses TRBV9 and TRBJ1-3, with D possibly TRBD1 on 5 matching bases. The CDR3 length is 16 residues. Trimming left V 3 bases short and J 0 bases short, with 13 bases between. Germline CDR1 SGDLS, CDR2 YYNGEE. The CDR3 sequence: CASSARRGLSGNTIYF. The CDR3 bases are TGTGCCAGCAGCGCTCGCCGGGGACTCTCTGGAAACACCATATATTTT.

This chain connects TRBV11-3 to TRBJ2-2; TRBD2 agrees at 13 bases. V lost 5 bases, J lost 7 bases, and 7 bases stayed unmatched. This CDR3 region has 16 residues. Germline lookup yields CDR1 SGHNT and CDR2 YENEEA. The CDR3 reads CASSGTSGGGHGELFF. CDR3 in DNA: TGTGCCAGCAGCGGAACTAGCGGGGGGGGCCACGGGGAGCTGTTTTTT. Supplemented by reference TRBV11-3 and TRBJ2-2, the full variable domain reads EAGVVQSPRYKIIEKKQPVAFWCNPISGHNTLYWYLQNLGQGPELLIRYENEEAVDDSQLPKDRFSAERLKGVDSTLKIQPAELGDSAVYLCASSGTSGGGHGELFFGEGSRLTVL.

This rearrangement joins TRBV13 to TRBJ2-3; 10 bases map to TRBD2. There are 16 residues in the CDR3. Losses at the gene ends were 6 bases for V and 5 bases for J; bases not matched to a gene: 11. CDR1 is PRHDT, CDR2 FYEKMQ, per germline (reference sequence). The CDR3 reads CASSWGLAPGGDTQYF. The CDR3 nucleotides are TGTGCCAGCAGTTGGGGACTAGCGCCTGGGGGAGATACGCAGTATTTT. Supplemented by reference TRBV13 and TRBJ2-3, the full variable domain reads AAGVIQSPRHLIKEKRETATLKCYPIPRHDTVYWYQQGPGQDPQFLISFYEKMQSDKGSIPDRFSAQQFSDYHSELNMSSLELGDSALYFCASSWGLAPGGDTQYFGPGTRLTVL.

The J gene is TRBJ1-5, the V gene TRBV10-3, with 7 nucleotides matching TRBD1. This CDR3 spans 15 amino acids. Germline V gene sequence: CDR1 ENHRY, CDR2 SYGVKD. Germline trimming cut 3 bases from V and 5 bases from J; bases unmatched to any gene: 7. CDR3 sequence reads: CAISESPQGDQPQHF. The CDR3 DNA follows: TGTGCCATCAGTGAATCCCCGCAGGGGGATCAGCCCCAGCATTTT.

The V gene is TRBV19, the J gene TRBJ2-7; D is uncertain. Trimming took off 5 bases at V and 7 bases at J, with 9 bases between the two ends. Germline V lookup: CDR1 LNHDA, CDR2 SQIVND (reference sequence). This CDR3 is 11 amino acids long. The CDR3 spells CASSAAQEQYF. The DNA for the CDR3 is TGTGCCAGTAGTGCCGCCCAGGAGCAGTACTTC.

CDR3: CASSEDSNYGYTF. CDR3 bases: TGTGCCAGCAGTGAAGACAGCAACTATGGCTACACCTTC. This chain joins TRBV12-3 or TRBV12-4 and TRBJ1-2; D perhaps matches TRBD1 (5 bases). Trimming shortened V by 5 bases and J by 2 bases, and 9 bases separated the two germline ends. The CDR3 contains 13 residues.

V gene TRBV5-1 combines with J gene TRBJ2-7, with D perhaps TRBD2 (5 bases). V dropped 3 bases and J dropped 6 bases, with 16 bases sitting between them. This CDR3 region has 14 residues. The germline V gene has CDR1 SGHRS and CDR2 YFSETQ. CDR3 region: CASSSGGGFGEQYF. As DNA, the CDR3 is TGCGCCAGCAGCTCGGGTGGAGGCTTCGGCGAGCAGTACTTC. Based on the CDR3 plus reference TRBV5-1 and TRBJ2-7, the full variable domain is KAGVTQTPRYLIKTRGQQVTLSCSPISGHRSVSWYQQTPGQGLQFLFEYFSETQRNKGNFPGRFSGRQFSNSRSEMNVSTLELGDSALYLCASSSGGGFGEQYFGPGTRLTVT.

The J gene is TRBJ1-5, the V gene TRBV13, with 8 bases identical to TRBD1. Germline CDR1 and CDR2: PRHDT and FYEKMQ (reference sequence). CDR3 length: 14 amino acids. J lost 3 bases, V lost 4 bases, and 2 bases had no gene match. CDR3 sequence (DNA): TGTGCCAGCAGCTCGACAGGGGCCAATCAGCCCCAGCATTTT. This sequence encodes CASSSTGANQPQHF.

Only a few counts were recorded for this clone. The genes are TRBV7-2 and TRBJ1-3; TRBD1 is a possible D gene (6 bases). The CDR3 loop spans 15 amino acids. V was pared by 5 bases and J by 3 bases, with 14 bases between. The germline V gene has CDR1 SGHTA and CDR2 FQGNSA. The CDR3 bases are TGTGCCAGCAGCACACAGGGTGGTGTTGGAAACACCATATATTTT. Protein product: CASSTQGGVGNTIYF. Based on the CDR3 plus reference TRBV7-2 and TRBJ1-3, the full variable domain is GAGVSQSPSNKVTEKGKDVELRCDPISGHTALYWYRQSLGQGLEFLIYFQGNSAPDKSGLPSDRFSAERTGGSVSTLTIQRTQQEDSAVYLCASSTQGGVGNTIYFGEGSWLTVV.

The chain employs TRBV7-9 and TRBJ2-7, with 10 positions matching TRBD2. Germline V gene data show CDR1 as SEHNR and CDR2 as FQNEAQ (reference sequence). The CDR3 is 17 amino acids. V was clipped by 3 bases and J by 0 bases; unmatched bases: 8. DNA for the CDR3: TGTGCCAGCAGCTTCCATAGCGGGGGGACCAGCTCCTACGAGCAGTACTTC. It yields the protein CASSFHSGGTSSYEQYF.

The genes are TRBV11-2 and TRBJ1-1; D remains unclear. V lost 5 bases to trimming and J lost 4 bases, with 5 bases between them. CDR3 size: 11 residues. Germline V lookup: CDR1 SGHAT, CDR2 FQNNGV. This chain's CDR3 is CASSLVTEAFF. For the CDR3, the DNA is TGTGCCAGCAGCCTTGTCACTGAAGCTTTCTTT.

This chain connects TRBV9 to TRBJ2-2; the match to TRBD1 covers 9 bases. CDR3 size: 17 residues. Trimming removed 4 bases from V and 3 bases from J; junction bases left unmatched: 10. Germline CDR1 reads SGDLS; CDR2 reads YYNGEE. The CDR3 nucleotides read TGTGCCAGCAGCCCCCAGTTAAGGACAGGGGACACCGGGGAGCTGTTTTTT. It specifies CASSPQLRTGDTGELFF.

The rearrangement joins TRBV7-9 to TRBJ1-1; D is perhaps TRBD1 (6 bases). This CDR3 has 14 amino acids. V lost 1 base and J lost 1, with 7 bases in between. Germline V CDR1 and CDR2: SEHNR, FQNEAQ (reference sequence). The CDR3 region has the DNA TGTGCCAGCAGCTTAGGACAGGCGAACACTGAAGCTTTCTTT. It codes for CASSLGQANTEAFF.

The CDR3 region is CASSSLDRVNTGELFF. Here the CDR3 DNA reads TGTGCCAGCAGTTCTCTTGACAGGGTGAACACCGGGGAGCTGTTTTTT. The gene calls are TRBV6-5 and TRBJ2-2; 7 nucleotides agree with TRBD1. Trimming took 4 bases from V and 1 from J; bases not matched to a gene: 6. The CDR3 spans 16 residues. Germline CDR1 and CDR2: MNHEY and SVGAGI.

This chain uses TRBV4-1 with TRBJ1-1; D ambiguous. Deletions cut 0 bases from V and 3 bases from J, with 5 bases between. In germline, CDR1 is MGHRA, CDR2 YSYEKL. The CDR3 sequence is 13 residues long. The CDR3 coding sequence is TGCGCCAGCAGCCAAGATACGGACACTGAAGCTTTCTTT. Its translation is CASSQDTDTEAFF.

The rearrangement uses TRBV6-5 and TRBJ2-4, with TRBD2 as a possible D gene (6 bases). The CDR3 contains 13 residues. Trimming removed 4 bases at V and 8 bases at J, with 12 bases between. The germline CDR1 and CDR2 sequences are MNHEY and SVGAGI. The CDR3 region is CASSFTWGDIQYF. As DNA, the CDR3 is TGTGCCAGCAGTTTTACGTGGGGGGACATTCAGTACTTC.

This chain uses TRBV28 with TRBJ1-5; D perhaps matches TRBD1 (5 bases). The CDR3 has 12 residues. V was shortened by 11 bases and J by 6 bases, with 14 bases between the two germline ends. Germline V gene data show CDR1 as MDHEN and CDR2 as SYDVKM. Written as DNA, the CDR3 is TGTGCCGGACGGGGGGGGGTTCAGCCCCAGCATTTT. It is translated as CAGRGGVQPQHF.

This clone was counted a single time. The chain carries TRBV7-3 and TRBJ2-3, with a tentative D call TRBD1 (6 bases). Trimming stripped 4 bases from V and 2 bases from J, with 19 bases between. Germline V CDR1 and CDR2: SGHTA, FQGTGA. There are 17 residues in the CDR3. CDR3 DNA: TGTGCCAGCAGCTCGGGGCGGATGGGGGCGCTCACAGATACGCAGTATTTT. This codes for CASSSGRMGALTDTQYF.

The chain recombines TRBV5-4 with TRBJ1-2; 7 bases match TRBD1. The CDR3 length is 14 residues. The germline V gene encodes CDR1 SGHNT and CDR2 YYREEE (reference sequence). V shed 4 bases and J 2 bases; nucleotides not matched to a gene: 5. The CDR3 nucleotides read TGTGCCAGCAGCCGGGACAGAAGCAACTATGGCTACACCTTC. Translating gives CASSRDRSNYGYTF.

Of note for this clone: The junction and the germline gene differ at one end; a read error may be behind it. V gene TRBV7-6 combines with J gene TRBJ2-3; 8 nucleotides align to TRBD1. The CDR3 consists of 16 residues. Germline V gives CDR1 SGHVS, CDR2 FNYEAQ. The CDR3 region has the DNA TGTGCCAGCACCTTAGGAGGGCCAGGGGGCGCAGATACGCAGTATTTT. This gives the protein CASTLGGPGGADTQYF. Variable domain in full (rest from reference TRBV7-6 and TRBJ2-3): GAGVSQSPRYKVTKRGQDVALRCDPISGHVSLYWYRQALGQGPEFLTYFNYEAQQDKSGLPNDRFSAERPEGSISTLTIQRTEQRDSAMYRCASTLGGPGGADTQYFGPGTRLTVL.

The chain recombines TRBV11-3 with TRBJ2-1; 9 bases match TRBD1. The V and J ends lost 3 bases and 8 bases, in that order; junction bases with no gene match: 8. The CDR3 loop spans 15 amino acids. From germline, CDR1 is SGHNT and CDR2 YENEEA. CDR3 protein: CASSFKQGAIDEQFF. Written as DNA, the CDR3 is TGTGCCAGCAGCTTCAAACAGGGGGCAATCGATGAGCAGTTCTTC.

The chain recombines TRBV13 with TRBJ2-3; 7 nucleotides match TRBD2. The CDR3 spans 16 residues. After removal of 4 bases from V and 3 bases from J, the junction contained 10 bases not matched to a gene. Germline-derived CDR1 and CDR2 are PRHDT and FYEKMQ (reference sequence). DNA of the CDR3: TGTGCCAGCAGCTATCGACTAGGGGAGGGTACAGATACGCAGTATTTT. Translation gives CASSYRLGEGTDTQYF.

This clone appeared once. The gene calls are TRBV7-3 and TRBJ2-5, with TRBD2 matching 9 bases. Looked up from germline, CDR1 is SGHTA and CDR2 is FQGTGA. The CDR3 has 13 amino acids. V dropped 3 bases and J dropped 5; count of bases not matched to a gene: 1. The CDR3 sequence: CASSFTSGETQYF. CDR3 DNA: TGTGCCAGCAGCTTTACTAGCGGGGAGACCCAGTACTTC.

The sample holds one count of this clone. In nucleotides, the CDR3 is TGTGCCACCAGCAGACAGAAGACAGGGAGCCCTGAAGCTTTCTTT. This codes for CATSRQKTGSPEAFF. V usage is TRBV15 and J usage is TRBJ1-1; 7 bases line up with TRBD1. J was trimmed by 6 bases and V by 2 bases; bases with no gene match: 9. The germline CDR1 and CDR2 sequences are LNHNV and YYDKDF (reference sequence). CDR3 length: 15 residues.